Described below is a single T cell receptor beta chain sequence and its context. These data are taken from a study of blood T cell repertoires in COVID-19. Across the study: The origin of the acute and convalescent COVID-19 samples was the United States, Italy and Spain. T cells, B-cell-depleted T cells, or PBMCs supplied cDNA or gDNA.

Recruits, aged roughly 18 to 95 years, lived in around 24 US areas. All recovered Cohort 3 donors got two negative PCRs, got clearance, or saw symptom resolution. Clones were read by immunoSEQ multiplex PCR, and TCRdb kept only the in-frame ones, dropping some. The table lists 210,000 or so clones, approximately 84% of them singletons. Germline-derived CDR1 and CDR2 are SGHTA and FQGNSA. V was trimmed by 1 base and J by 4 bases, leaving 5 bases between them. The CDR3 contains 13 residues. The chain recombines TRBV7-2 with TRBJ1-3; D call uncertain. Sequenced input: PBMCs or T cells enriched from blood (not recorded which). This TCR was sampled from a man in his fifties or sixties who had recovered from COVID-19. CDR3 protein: CASSLGSGNTIYF. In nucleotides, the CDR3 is TGTGCCAGCAGCTTAGGGAGCGGAAACACCATATATTTT.